These 22 T cell receptor beta chains came from one sample sequenced in a study of PD-1 blockade in classical Hodgkin lymphoma. The patients all showed relapse after autologous stem cell transplantation, while their brentuximab vedotin exposure varied. Clones were read by immunoSEQ multiplex PCR, and TCRdb kept only the in-frame ones, dropping some. The data show about 53,000 clones, over 75% seen once. The specimen was peripheral blood mononuclear cells (PBMCs), collected at baseline. The source of these receptors is a human donor with classical Hodgkin lymphoma.

Turning to this clone: One end of the junction is discordant with germline, which a read error may explain. This chain uses TRBV27 with TRBJ1-5; tentatively, D is TRBD1 (5 bases). CDR3 size: 14 residues. Per germline, CDR1 MNHEY and CDR2 SMNVEV (reference sequence). The CDR3 protein is CASGFGQSNQPQHF. CDR3 in DNA: TGTGCCAGCGGTTTTGGACAATCCAATCAGCCCCAGCATTTT.

In its sample, this clone was seen once. J is TRBJ2-7 and V is TRBV10-3, with a weak D call TRBD2 (6 bases). The CDR3 has 15 amino acids. The V gene's germline CDR1 is ENHRY and CDR2 SYGVKD. Trimming removed 6 bases at V and 7 bases at J, with 22 bases between. CDR3 in amino acids: CAISPLGGLLEEQYF. The CDR3 DNA reads as TGTGCCATCAGCCCCCTCGGGGGACTCCTGGAAGAGCAGTACTTC.

The CDR3 here is CASTGRNQPQHF. The CDR3 DNA is TGTGCCAGTACAGGGCGCAATCAGCCCCAGCATTTT. The chain employs TRBV28 and TRBJ1-5; a weak D match, TRBD1 (6 bases). CDR1 MDHEN and CDR2 SYDVKM come from the germline V gene. The germline V and J ends were trimmed by 9 bases and 2 bases, with 8 bases remaining between them. This CDR3 has 12 residues.

The chain joins TRBV19 to TRBJ1-2; 9 nucleotides align to TRBD1. V shed 7 bases, J shed 5 bases, and the junction held 11 bases outside the gene matches. Germline V gives CDR1 LNHDA, CDR2 SQIVND (reference sequence). This CDR3 contains 15 residues. CDR3 sequence reads: CASITTGGASYGYTF. The CDR3 DNA reads as TGTGCCAGTATAACGACAGGGGGTGCGAGTTATGGCTACACCTTC. Together with reference TRBV19 and TRBJ1-2, the CDR3 gives the full variable domain: DGGITQSPKYLFRKEGQNVTLSCEQNLNHDAMYWYRQDPGQGLRLIYYSQIVNDFQKGDIAEGYSVSREKKESFPLTVTSAQKNPTAFYLCASITTGGASYGYTFGSGTRLTVV.

In its sample, this clone was seen a few times. The chain joins TRBV19 to TRBJ1-1, with D unresolved. V dropped 8 bases and J dropped 1 base, with 14 bases sitting between them. The CDR3 loop spans 14 amino acids. Looked up from germline, CDR1 is LNHDA and CDR2 is SQIVND (reference sequence). The CDR3 sequence is CASPAGPGNTEAFF. The CDR3 DNA sequence: TGTGCCAGTCCTGCAGGTCCGGGGAACACTGAAGCTTTCTTT. The entire variable domain, with the rest obtained from reference TRBV19 and TRBJ1-1, is as follows: DGGITQSPKYLFRKEGQNVTLSCEQNLNHDAMYWYRQDPGQGLRLIYYSQIVNDFQKGDIAEGYSVSREKKESFPLTVTSAQKNPTAFYLCASPAGPGNTEAFFGQGTRLTVV.

This clone turned up a few times. The chain joins TRBV29-1 to TRBJ2-1, with TRBD2 identical over 7 bases. This CDR3 has 12 amino acids. Germline assignment: CDR1 SQVTM and CDR2 ANQGSEA. The V gene end was trimmed by 7 bases and the J gene end by 5 bases; junction bases not matched to a gene: 5. CDR3 sequence (DNA): TGCAGCGCCCTGCGGGGGAACAATGAGCAGTTCTTC. Translation gives CSALRGNNEQFF.

The chain carries TRBV27 and TRBJ2-7; tentative D call: TRBD1 (6 bases). V shed 5 bases and J shed 3 bases, with 11 bases lying between them. Per germline, CDR1 MNHEY and CDR2 SMNVEV (reference sequence). This CDR3 region has 13 residues. The CDR3, as DNA: TGTGCCAGCAGTGCCGGACAGAGCTACGAGCAGTACTTC. Translation gives CASSAGQSYEQYF.

The chain recombines TRBV5-1 with TRBJ2-7, with 10 bases aligning to TRBD1. The CDR3 is 19 residues long. With 1 base clipped from V and 6 bases from J, the junction kept 19 bases outside the gene matches. Per the germline V gene, CDR1 is SGHRS and CDR2 is YFSETQ. For the CDR3, the DNA is TGCGCCAGCAGCTTGACTATTTTCTGGGACAGGGGAAAAGTGGTCGAGCAGTACTTC. Its protein is CASSLTIFWDRGKVVEQYF.

The rearrangement uses TRBV2 and TRBJ1-1, with D tentatively TRBD1 (6 bases). CDR3 size: 13 residues. V was shortened by 10 bases and J by 1 base, with 13 bases between the two germline ends. Looked up from germline, CDR1 is SNHLY and CDR2 is FYNNEI. CDR3 protein: CATRGQPNTEAFF. In nucleotides, the CDR3 is TGTGCCACCCGGGGACAACCGAACACTGAAGCTTTCTTT.

The rearrangement joins TRBV6-5 to TRBJ1-3, with D unclear. CDR1 is MNHEY and CDR2 is SVGAGI in the germline V gene. The CDR3 covers 15 residues. V was clipped by 0 bases and J by 4 bases, with 10 bases between them. The CDR3 DNA is TGTGCCAGCAGTTACTCGGCACATCTGGGAAACACCATATATTTT. Its protein is CASSYSAHLGNTIYF.

The chain has TRBV4-3 and TRBJ2-1; D gene ambiguous. This CDR3 is 15 amino acids long. The germline V gene encodes CDR1 LGHNA and CDR2 YSLEER. Between the trimmed V and J ends, which lost 4 bases and 7 bases, there was a span of 17 bases. The CDR3 here is CASSRSLSSVNEQFF. The CDR3 nucleotides read TGCGCCAGCAGCCGAAGCCTATCCTCGGTGAATGAGCAGTTCTTC.

This chain links TRBV18 with TRBJ1-2; the D is unclear. Germline CDR1 and CDR2: KGHSH and LQKENI. This CDR3 spans 13 amino acids. The V end lost 3 bases, the J end lost 8 bases, and 13 bases lay between the germline ends. CDR3 loop: CASSPGSTQGYTF. CDR3 nucleotides: TGTGCCAGCTCACCCGGATCGACGCAGGGCTACACCTTC.

The rearrangement joins TRBV11-3 to TRBJ2-2; D uncertain. There are 15 residues in the CDR3. Germline assignment: CDR1 SGHNT and CDR2 YENEEA. Trimming stripped 1 base from V and 0 bases from J, with 6 bases between. The CDR3 nucleotides are TGTGCCAGCAGCTTAGGGGTCGCGAACACCGGGGAGCTGTTTTTT. Protein product: CASSLGVANTGELFF.

In its sample, this clone was seen a few times. The rearrangement links TRBV12-5 to TRBJ2-2; possible D gene TRBD2, 6 bases. Trimming shortened V by 0 bases and J by 10 bases, and 18 bases separated the two germline ends. Germline values: CDR1 LGHNT, CDR2 FRNRAP. The CDR3 contains 16 residues. The CDR3 nucleotides read TGTGCTAGTGGTTTGGTACGAACTAGCAGGCTCGAGGAGCTGTTTTTT. This codes for CASGLVRTSRLEELFF. The full variable domain, with the rest looked up from reference TRBV12-5 and TRBJ2-2, is DARVTQTPRHKVTEMGQEVTMRCQPILGHNTVFWYRQTMMQGLELLAYFRNRAPLDDSGMPKDRFSAEMPDATLATLKIQPSEPRDSAVYFCASGLVRTSRLEELFFGEGSRLTVL.

This chain connects TRBV30 to TRBJ2-2; D not resolved. V was shortened by 4 bases and J by 1 base, with 13 bases between the two germline ends. Per the germline V gene, CDR1 is GTSNPN and CDR2 is SVGIG (reference sequence). The CDR3 has 15 residues. In DNA form, the CDR3 reads TGTGCCTGGATCCCGGGTGGGGTGAACACCGGGGAGCTGTTTTTT. Translated: CAWIPGGVNTGELFF.

V and J are TRBV7-9 and TRBJ2-3, with a tentative D call TRBD2 (6 bases). CDR1 and CDR2 from the germline V gene are SEHNR and FQNEAQ (reference sequence). Trimming pared 5 bases from V and 4 bases from J, leaving 13 bases between. CDR3 length: 14 residues. The chain's CDR3 is CASSPIWGADTQYF. As DNA, the CDR3 is TGTGCCAGCAGCCCCATTTGGGGGGCAGATACGCAGTATTTT.

This chain connects TRBV19 to TRBJ1-3; a possible D gene is TRBD1 (5 bases). Trimming pared 10 bases from V and 0 bases from J, leaving 13 bases between. This CDR3 comprises 14 residues. CDR1 and CDR2 from the germline V gene are LNHDA and SQIVND (reference sequence). The CDR3 nucleotides read TGTGCCACGCAGGGAGGGAGCTCTGGAAACACCATATATTTT. Translated, it gives CATQGGSSGNTIYF.

The chain joins TRBV6-5 to TRBJ1-1, with a possible D match to TRBD1 (5 bases). Between the trimmed V and J ends, which lost 2 bases and 1 base, there was a span of 8 bases. This CDR3 region has 14 residues. In germline, CDR1 is MNHEY, CDR2 SVGAGI. The CDR3 is CASSYDRRNTEAFF. As DNA, the CDR3 is TGTGCCAGCAGTTACGACAGACGGAACACTGAAGCTTTCTTT.

The chain combines TRBV4-1 with TRBJ1-5; TRBD1 is a possible D gene (5 bases). The CDR3 covers 15 residues. V was trimmed by 3 bases and J by 3 bases, leaving 12 bases between them. CDR1 and CDR2 (germline): MGHRA, YSYEKL. CDR3: CASSHIGTANQPQHF. For the CDR3, the DNA is TGCGCCAGCAGCCATATCGGGACGGCCAATCAGCCCCAGCATTTT.

The V call is TRBV5-8, the J call TRBJ2-1; a weak D match, TRBD2 (6 bases). The germline V and J ends were trimmed by 4 bases and 0 bases, with 17 bases remaining between them. The germline gives CDR1 SGHTS, CDR2 YDEGEE. The CDR3 spans 17 residues. The CDR3 is CASSRGLAPTSYNEQFF. For the CDR3, the DNA is TGTGCCAGCAGCCGAGGCCTAGCGCCAACCTCCTACAATGAGCAGTTCTTC.

This clone was seen more than once but under ten times. The chain has TRBV12-5 and TRBJ2-7, with a weak D call TRBD2 (5 bases). The CDR3 length is 14 residues. Trimming pared 0 bases from V and 5 bases from J, leaving 11 bases between. Germline CDR1 and CDR2: LGHNT and FRNRAP. CDR3 bases: TGTGCTAGTGGTTTGGTCCCCAACGGGGACGAGCAGTACTTC. Protein sequence: CASGLVPNGDEQYF.

This chain uses TRBV7-9 with TRBJ1-1; D is uncertain. The germline V gene encodes CDR1 SEHNR and CDR2 FQNEAQ (reference sequence). V was cut by 1 base and J by 8 bases, with 8 bases left in between. There are 12 residues in the CDR3. CDR3 protein: CASSLVVTEAFF. In nucleotides, the CDR3 is TGTGCCAGCAGCTTAGTTGTGACAGAAGCTTTCTTT.